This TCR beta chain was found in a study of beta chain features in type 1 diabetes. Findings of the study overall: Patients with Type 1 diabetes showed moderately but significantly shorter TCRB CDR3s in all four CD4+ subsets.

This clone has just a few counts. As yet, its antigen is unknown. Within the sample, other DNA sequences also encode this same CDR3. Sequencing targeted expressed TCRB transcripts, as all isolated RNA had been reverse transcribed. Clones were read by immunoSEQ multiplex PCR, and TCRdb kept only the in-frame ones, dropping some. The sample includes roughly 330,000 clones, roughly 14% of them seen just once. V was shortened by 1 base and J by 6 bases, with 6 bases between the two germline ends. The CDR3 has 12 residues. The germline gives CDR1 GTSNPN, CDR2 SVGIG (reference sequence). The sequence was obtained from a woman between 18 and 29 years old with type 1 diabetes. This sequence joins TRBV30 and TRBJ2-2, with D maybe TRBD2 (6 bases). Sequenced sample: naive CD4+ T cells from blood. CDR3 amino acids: CAWSGGAGELFF. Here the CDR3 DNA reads TGTGCCTGGAGTGGGGGGGCCGGGGAGCTGTTTTTT.